The rows below give T cell receptor beta chains drawn from one sample of a study of blood T cell repertoires in COVID-19. Method: immunoSEQ multiplex PCR; TCRdb's copy keeps in-frame clones and lacks some. The sample yields roughly 250,000 clones, approximately 90% seen once. Sequenced input: peripheral blood. These TCRs come from a man aged 25 to 45 with acute or convalescent COVID-19. The CDR3 runs from the conserved cysteine through the conserved F or W. Each record gives: V gene, clone size, J gene, D gene, CDR3 protein, CDR3 DNA. A D gene is named only where the DNA matches it firmly. Expanded clones get a size class; other rows say once, few or many, or leave the size out.

v_gene: TRBV7-9; abundance: -; j_gene: TRBJ2-4; d_gene: -; CDR3aa: CASSPPNRVSKNIQYF; CDR3nt: TGTGCCAGCAGCCCCCCCAACAGGGTTAGCAAAAACATTCAGTACTTC
v_gene: TRBV3-1/TRBV3-2; abundance: -; j_gene: TRBJ1-6; d_gene: -; CDR3aa: CASSLGPGVNSPLHF; CDR3nt: TGTGCCAGCAGCCTAGGTCCAGGCGTTAATTCACCCCTCCACTTT
v_gene: TRBV11-1; abundance: -; j_gene: TRBJ1-4; d_gene: -; CDR3aa: CASSGGLNEKLFF; CDR3nt: TGTGCCAGCAGCGGGGGCTTGAATGAAAAACTGTTTTTT
v_gene: TRBV28; abundance: -; j_gene: TRBJ2-7; d_gene: TRBD1; CDR3aa: CASSLAGTGAWEQYF; CDR3nt: TGTGCCAGCAGTTTAGCCGGGACAGGGGCCTGGGAGCAGTACTTC
v_gene: TRBV6-5; abundance: -; j_gene: TRBJ1-2; d_gene: TRBD1; CDR3aa: CASSYSQGARYGYTF; CDR3nt: TGTGCCAGCAGTTACTCACAGGGGGCTCGCTATGGCTACACCTTC
v_gene: TRBV9; abundance: -; j_gene: TRBJ2-3; d_gene: TRBD2; CDR3aa: CASSAVAGGRTDTQYF; CDR3nt: TGTGCCAGCAGCGCCGTAGCGGGGGGACGCACAGATACGCAGTATTTT
v_gene: TRBV19; abundance: -; j_gene: TRBJ2-1; d_gene: TRBD2; CDR3aa: CASSTIRGGVFWFF; CDR3nt: TGTGCCAGTAGTACCATCCGCGGGGGGGTCTTCTGGTTCTTC
v_gene: TRBV27; abundance: -; j_gene: TRBJ2-5; d_gene: TRBD2; CDR3aa: CASRLLTSGRAKETQYF; CDR3nt: TGTGCCAGCAGACTACTTACTAGCGGGAGGGCCAAGGAGACCCAGTACTTC
v_gene: TRBV4-1; abundance: -; j_gene: TRBJ2-2; d_gene: -; CDR3aa: CASSTPQGTGELFF; CDR3nt: TGCGCCAGCAGTACCCCCCAGGGAACCGGGGAGCTGTTTTTT
v_gene: TRBV6-5; abundance: few; j_gene: TRBJ1-1; d_gene: -; CDR3aa: CASSPNPRPNTEAFF; CDR3nt: TGTGCCAGCAGCCCGAACCCCAGGCCCAACACTGAAGCTTTCTTT
v_gene: TRBV10-1; abundance: -; j_gene: TRBJ1-6; d_gene: TRBD1; CDR3aa: CANRQGGQNSPLHF; CDR3nt: TGCGCCAATCGACAGGGGGGCCAGAATTCACCCCTCCACTTT
v_gene: TRBV19; abundance: -; j_gene: TRBJ1-1; d_gene: -; CDR3aa: CASSIRRNTEAFF; CDR3nt: TGTGCCAGTAGTATCCGCAGAAACACTGAAGCTTTCTTT
v_gene: TRBV3-1/TRBV3-2; abundance: -; j_gene: TRBJ1-1; d_gene: -; CDR3aa: CASSPEWGGSAEAFF; CDR3nt: TGTGCCAGCAGTCCGGAGTGGGGGGGAAGCGCTGAAGCTTTCTTT
v_gene: TRBV21-1; abundance: -; j_gene: TRBJ1-4; d_gene: -; CDR3aa: CASSKGQVLEATNEKLFF; CDR3nt: TGTGCCAGCAGCAAAGGACAGGTCCTGGAGGCAACTAATGAAAAACTGTTTTTT
v_gene: TRBV19; abundance: -; j_gene: TRBJ2-1; d_gene: TRBD2; CDR3aa: CASSIAGGSLYNEQFF; CDR3nt: TGTGCCAGTAGTATAGCGGGAGGGTCCCTCTACAATGAGCAGTTCTTC
v_gene: TRBV27; abundance: -; j_gene: TRBJ1-1; d_gene: -; CDR3aa: CASSRTRLQETEAFF; CDR3nt: TGTGCCAGCAGTCGAACCCGACTCCAAGAGACTGAAGCTTTCTTT
v_gene: TRBV5-1; abundance: -; j_gene: TRBJ1-6; d_gene: TRBD1; CDR3aa: CASRTGGPFSYNSPLHF; CDR3nt: TGCGCCAGCAGGACAGGGGGCCCTTTCTCCTATAATTCACCCCTCCACTTT
v_gene: TRBV27; abundance: -; j_gene: TRBJ2-7; d_gene: -; CDR3aa: CASSLNPGEKQYF; CDR3nt: TGTGCCAGCAGTTTAAACCCAGGGGAGAAGCAGTACTTC
v_gene: TRBV7-9; abundance: -; j_gene: TRBJ1-2; d_gene: TRBD1; CDR3aa: CASSFRGQGYYGYTF; CDR3nt: TGTGCCAGCAGCTTTCGGGGACAGGGCTACTATGGCTACACCTTC
v_gene: TRBV2; abundance: few; j_gene: TRBJ2-1; d_gene: -; CDR3aa: CASSAFTKGLSGYEQFF; CDR3nt: TGTGCCAGCAGTGCCTTTACAAAAGGCCTTAGCGGCTATGAGCAGTTCTTC
v_gene: TRBV5-1; abundance: -; j_gene: TRBJ2-5; d_gene: -; CDR3aa: CASSLEARERQETQYF; CDR3nt: TGCGCCAGCAGCTTGGAGGCCCGGGAGCGCCAAGAGACCCAGTACTTC
v_gene: TRBV28; abundance: -; j_gene: TRBJ1-2; d_gene: -; CDR3aa: CASSRRFPYGYTF; CDR3nt: TGTGCCAGCAGTCGGAGGTTCCCCTATGGCTACACCTTC
v_gene: TRBV4-1; abundance: once; j_gene: TRBJ2-1; d_gene: -; CDR3aa: CASSQDNNFGYNEQFF; CDR3nt: TGCGCCAGCAGCCAAGATAATAATTTCGGCTACAATGAGCAGTTCTTC